The 17 T cell receptor beta chains in this list originate from one sample, sequenced in a study of coeliac disease (dated by TCRdb to about 2022). What the research found in general, with its limitations: Lower clonality than in controls was observed in the TRB and TRG repertoires of active coeliac intraepithelial and lamina propria samples, suggesting that diverse T cells were recruited.

Which antigens these TCRs recognize remains unknown. The receptor library was made with the immunoSEQ multiplex PCR assay. The immuneACCESS repertoire file appears here via TCRdb, limited to in-frame rearrangements. These files lack a portion of the clones; in checked studies, under half of the deficit traces to unresolved V genes, and the cause of the others is not known. This sample is represented by several thousand clones; about three fifths of them were singletons. The ten largest account for around 13% of the sample. Material for sequencing was intraepithelial lymphocytes from the gut. Interpreted using the paper, the cell subset or site label stands for: intraepithelial cell (IEC) fraction of small intestinal biopsy. The receptors derive from a woman between 18 and 29 years old with active celiac disease.

This clone was seen more than once but under ten times. The V and J genes are TRBV2 and TRBJ2-7; 14 positions agree with TRBD2. V dropped 8 bases and J dropped 5; count of bases not matched to a gene: 8. Germline CDR1 SNHLY, CDR2 FYNNEI. The CDR3 is 15 residues long. The CDR3 spells CASGRTSGGPDEQYV. The CDR3 bases are TGTGCCAGCGGCCGGACTAGCGGGGGGCCGGACGAGCAGTACGTC.

The chain couples TRBV9 to TRBJ2-5; 8 bases match TRBD1. The V gene end was trimmed by 3 bases and the J gene end by 4 bases; junction bases not matched to a gene: 2. The CDR3 extends over 13 amino acids. Germline CDR1 SGDLS, CDR2 YYNGEE. The CDR3 region is CASSDTGGETQYF. In DNA, the CDR3 is TGTGCCAGCAGCGACACAGGGGGAGAGACCCAGTACTTC. Using reference TRBV9 and TRBJ2-5 for the parts outside the CDR3, the full variable domain is DSGVTQTPKHLITATGQRVTLRCSPRSGDLSVYWYQQSLDQGLQFLIQYYNGEERAKGNILERFSAQQFPDLHSELNLSSLELGDSALYFCASSDTGGETQYFGPGTRLLVL.

CDR3 residues: CATTGTGEGNEQFF. DNA of the CDR3: TGTGCCACAACCGGGACAGGGGAGGGCAATGAGCAGTTCTTC. The V gene is TRBV19, the J gene TRBJ2-1; 10 nucleotides align to TRBD1. V trimming: 10 bases; J trimming: 6 bases; junction bases outside the gene matches: 9. CDR3 size: 14 residues. Germline V lookup: CDR1 LNHDA, CDR2 SQIVND (reference sequence).

The chain combines TRBV11-3 with TRBJ2-1; 10 positions match TRBD2. The V gene end was trimmed by 2 bases and the J gene end by 7 bases; junction bases not matched to a gene: 5. Germline-derived CDR1 and CDR2 are SGHNT and YENEEA. The CDR3 length is 15 residues. CDR3 in amino acids: CASSLTAGGRNEQFF. The CDR3 nucleotides are TGTGCCAGCAGCTTAACAGCGGGGGGGAGGAATGAGCAGTTCTTC. Together with reference TRBV11-3 and TRBJ2-1, the CDR3 gives the full variable domain: EAGVVQSPRYKIIEKKQPVAFWCNPISGHNTLYWYLQNLGQGPELLIRYENEEAVDDSQLPKDRFSAERLKGVDSTLKIQPAELGDSAVYLCASSLTAGGRNEQFFGPGTRLTVL.

The CDR3 nucleotides read TGTGCCAGCAGTTATTTTGGAGATTCGGGGGTTCACACCATATATTTT. This sequence encodes CASSYFGDSGVHTIYF. V and J are TRBV28 and TRBJ1-3; D perhaps matches TRBD1 (5 bases). V was cut by 4 bases and J by 8 bases, with 21 bases left in between. The germline gives CDR1 MDHEN, CDR2 SYDVKM. The CDR3 consists of 16 residues.

The chain is built from TRBV11-3 and TRBJ2-3; 7 nucleotides agree with TRBD1. Germline loops: CDR1 SGHNT, CDR2 YENEEA. The CDR3 covers 15 residues. The J segment lost 0 bases and the V segment lost 5 bases, leaving 5 bases of the junction unmatched. CDR3 region: CASSLGQTSTDTQYF. CDR3 coding DNA: TGTGCCAGCAGCCTGGGACAGACCAGCACAGATACGCAGTATTTT.

In this sample, this clone turned up a few times. This chain links TRBV28 with TRBJ2-5; 8 positions match TRBD2. V dropped 3 bases and J dropped 5; count of bases not matched to a gene: 11. The V gene's germline CDR1 is MDHEN and CDR2 SYDVKM. The CDR3 has 16 amino acids. CDR3 sequence: CASSFTGGADGETQYF. DNA for the CDR3: TGTGCCAGCAGTTTTACCGGGGGGGCTGACGGGGAGACCCAGTACTTC.

V gene TRBV6-5 combines with J gene TRBJ2-2, with unresolved D. V gave up 2 bases and J gave up 6 bases, with 13 bases separating them. CDR3 length: 15 amino acids. Germline values: CDR1 MNHEY, CDR2 SVGAGI. The CDR3 nucleotides are TGTGCCAGCAGTTACCGAAGGCGGTTCTCCGGGGAGCTGTTTTTT. Protein sequence: CASSYRRRFSGELFF.

This clone was detected once. This rearrangement joins TRBV9 to TRBJ1-5; possible D gene TRBD1, 5 bases. Germline CDR1 reads SGDLS; CDR2 reads YYNGEE. The CDR3 has 14 amino acids. Trimming stripped 3 bases from V and 9 bases from J, with 16 bases between. The CDR3 nucleotides read TGTGCCAGCAGCGGTGGAACTATCGGGGGGCCCCAGCATTTT. It is translated as CASSGGTIGGPQHF.

This clone was observed a few times. The chain uses TRBV10-1 and TRBJ2-2, with D unresolved. This CDR3 is 14 amino acids long. Deletions cut 9 bases from V and 6 bases from J, with 17 bases between. CDR1 and CDR2 from the germline V gene are WNHNN and SYGVQD (reference sequence). The CDR3 here is CARLGLKEPGELFF. The CDR3 nucleotides are TGCGCCAGATTGGGCCTTAAGGAACCCGGGGAGCTGTTTTTT.

The chain recombines TRBV28 with TRBJ1-2, with 9 positions matching TRBD1. Trimming took 3 bases from V and 6 from J; bases not matched to a gene: 5. CDR3 length: 14 residues. Germline CDR1 reads MDHEN; CDR2 reads SYDVKM. The CDR3 is CASSFPWTGDGYTF. In DNA, the CDR3 is TGTGCCAGCAGTTTCCCCTGGACAGGGGATGGCTACACCTTC.

The rearrangement uses TRBV6-1 and TRBJ1-6; D remains ambiguous. This CDR3 region has 14 residues. The germline V and J ends were trimmed by 10 bases and 5 bases, with 15 bases remaining between them. The germline V gene encodes CDR1 MNHNS and CDR2 SASEGT. CDR3 in DNA: TGTGCCACTCCGGGATTTCACGATAATTCACCCCTCCACTTT. Translated: CATPGFHDNSPLHF.

The chain uses TRBV19 and TRBJ1-2; TRBD1 matches at 9 bases. V trimming: 3 bases; J trimming: 8 bases; junction bases outside the gene matches: 10. Germline loops: CDR1 LNHDA, CDR2 SQIVND (reference sequence). The CDR3 runs 15 residues. CDR3 DNA sequence: TGTGCCAGTAGTATCGAATTGGGACAGGGTTACGGCTACACCTTC. This translates into CASSIELGQGYGYTF. Variable domain in full (rest from reference TRBV19 and TRBJ1-2): DGGITQSPKYLFRKEGQNVTLSCEQNLNHDAMYWYRQDPGQGLRLIYYSQIVNDFQKGDIAEGYSVSREKKESFPLTVTSAQKNPTAFYLCASSIELGQGYGYTFGSGTRLTVV.

The rearrangement links TRBV19 to TRBJ2-1, with D possibly TRBD2 on 6 matching bases. V was shortened by 6 bases and J by 6 bases, with 6 bases between the two germline ends. Germline V lookup: CDR1 LNHDA, CDR2 SQIVND (reference sequence). This CDR3 spans 11 amino acids. Here the CDR3 DNA reads TGTGCCAGTAGCGGGGGCAATGAGCAGTTCTTC. It codes for CASSGGNEQFF. The full variable domain, with the rest looked up from reference TRBV19 and TRBJ2-1, is DGGITQSPKYLFRKEGQNVTLSCEQNLNHDAMYWYRQDPGQGLRLIYYSQIVNDFQKGDIAEGYSVSREKKESFPLTVTSAQKNPTAFYLCASSGGNEQFFGPGTRLTVL.

This clone is a singleton in its sample. The chain joins TRBV6-1 to TRBJ2-1; TRBD1 matches 8 bases. Trimming cost V 0 bases and J 3 bases; bases outside gene matches: 4. CDR3 length: 16 amino acids. Per the germline V gene, CDR1 is MNHNS and CDR2 is SASEGT. The CDR3 sequence: CASSEAETGDYNEQFF. The CDR3 DNA is TGTGCCAGCAGTGAAGCGGAGACAGGGGACTACAATGAGCAGTTCTTC.

V gene TRBV27 combines with J gene TRBJ2-5; perhaps TRBD1 as D (5 bases). The J call may be incorrect, as the DNA end agrees better with TRBJ2-7. The CDR3 spans 13 residues. Looked up from germline, CDR1 is MNHEY and CDR2 is SMNVEV (reference sequence). CDR3 bases: TGTGCCAGCGGTTGGCAGGGTACTTTCGAGCAGTACTTC. Translating it yields CASGWQGTFEQYF.

This clone was observed a few times. This chain joins TRBV7-2 and TRBJ2-1; 9 positions match TRBD2. The CDR3 spans 16 residues. From germline, CDR1 is SGHTA and CDR2 FQGNSA. After removal of 3 bases from V and 15 bases from J, the junction contained 18 bases not matched to a gene. CDR3 sequence reads: CASSFSGTSFPSDPFF. CDR3 DNA: TGTGCCAGCAGCTTCTCCGGGACTAGCTTCCCCTCTGACCCGTTCTTC.